The 14 T cell receptor beta chains below were found in one sample sequenced in a study of response to subunit inactivated influenza vaccine. TCRdb independently ran MiXCR on the RT-PCR reads; one entry per CDR3 protein. The sample lists around 710,000 distinct CDR3 sequences, roughly 14% seen once, with roughly 6.4% in the top ten. The sequences come from PBMCs from blood, collected approximately 15 days before vaccination. Source of these receptors: a man in his fifties who received an inactivated influenza vaccine.

This clonotype was seen only a few times. The chain joins TRBV6-2 or TRBV6-3 to TRBJ2-7, with 7 bases matching TRBD1. This CDR3 region has 15 residues. V shed 6 bases, J shed 6 bases, and the junction held 14 bases outside the gene matches. Germline V lookup: CDR1 MNHEY, CDR2 SVGEGT. The CDR3 loop reads CASSPRDSFFSEQYF. For the CDR3, the DNA is TGTGCCAGCAGCCCCCGGGACAGCTTTTTTAGCGAGCAGTACTTC.

The chain joins TRBV4-3 to TRBJ2-5, with D possibly being TRBD1 or TRBD2 (5 bases each). Germline V lookup: CDR1 LGHNA, CDR2 YSLEER. The CDR3 consists of 19 residues. Trimming shortened V by 3 bases and J by 5 bases, and 28 bases separated the two germline ends. The CDR3 region is CASSQSPHPGRYGAETQYF. The CDR3 DNA follows: TGCGCCAGCAGCCAGAGCCCACATCCGGGACGGTATGGGGCTGAGACCCAGTACTTC.

This clonotype was observed many times. This chain uses TRBV10-3 with TRBJ2-7; D might be TRBD1 or TRBD2, each matching 5 bases. The CDR3 is 13 amino acids. The germline V and J ends were trimmed by 11 bases and 1 base, with 15 bases remaining between them. Germline-derived CDR1 and CDR2 are ENHRY and SYGVKD. The CDR3: CAVRDGDSYEQYF. The DNA of the CDR3 is TGTGCCGTCCGGGACGGAGATTCCTACGAGCAGTACTTC.

This clonotype was picked up a small number of times. The chain combines TRBV20-1 with TRBJ1-2; D is possibly TRBD1 (6 bases). This CDR3 has 12 amino acids. Germline lookup yields CDR1 DFQATT and CDR2 SNEGSKA (reference sequence). The germline V and J ends were trimmed by 6 bases and 5 bases, with 13 bases remaining between them. The CDR3 coding sequence is TGCAGTGCGTCCCAGGGGATGTATGGCTACACCTTC. Translating gives CSASQGMYGYTF.

This clonotype was recorded a few times. The chain recombines TRBV10-3 with TRBJ2-1; D is perhaps TRBD2 (5 bases). The CDR3 has 15 residues. V shed 4 bases and J shed 1 base, with 11 bases lying between them. Germline V gene data show CDR1 as ENHRY and CDR2 as SYGVKD. The CDR3 reads CAISATTSSYNEQFF. The CDR3 bases are TGTGCCATCAGTGCCACCACTAGTTCCTACAATGAGCAGTTCTTC.

In its sample, this clonotype was seen a few times. This sequence joins TRBV9 and TRBJ2-2; 9 bases are a match to TRBD1. After removal of 2 bases from V and 4 bases from J, the junction contained 3 bases not matched to a gene. From germline, CDR1 is SGDLS and CDR2 YYNGEE. This CDR3 is 15 amino acids long. Here the CDR3 DNA reads TGTGCCAGCAGCGTTTACAGGGGGCCCACCGGGGAGCTGTTTTTT. Translated: CASSVYRGPTGELFF. The full variable domain, with the rest looked up from reference TRBV9 and TRBJ2-2, is DSGVTQTPKHLITATGQRVTLRCSPRSGDLSVYWYQQSLDQGLQFLIQYYNGEERAKGNILERFSAQQFPDLHSELNLSSLELGDSALYFCASSVYRGPTGELFFGEGSRLTVL.

CDR3 protein: CATGGEGRPPYEQYF. In DNA, the CDR3 is TGTGCCACCGGGGGGGAGGGCCGCCCTCCCTACGAGCAGTACTTC. The gene calls are TRBV11-3 and TRBJ2-7; 8 bases align to TRBD2. Germline V gene data show CDR1 as SGHNT and CDR2 as YENEEA. V dropped 10 bases and J dropped 2; count of bases not matched to a gene: 13. This CDR3 comprises 15 residues.

CDR3: CASSPAAGGWYEQYF. The CDR3 DNA is TGTGCCAGCAGCCCCGCTGCGGGAGGGTGGTACGAGCAGTACTTC. This chain uses TRBV7-9 with TRBJ2-7, with 9 bases identical to TRBD2. V lost 5 bases, J lost 4 bases, and 9 bases stayed unmatched. The CDR3 consists of 15 residues. The germline gives CDR1 SEHNR, CDR2 FQNEAQ (reference sequence).

This clonotype has more than one count but fewer than ten. This chain connects TRBV5-1 to TRBJ1-1; 8 bases are a match to TRBD1. Trimming cost V 6 bases and J 0 bases; bases outside gene matches: 4. CDR3 length: 14 residues. Germline assignment: CDR1 SGHRS and CDR2 YFSETQ. The DNA for the CDR3 is TGCGCCAGCATCGAGACAGGGGTGAACACTGAAGCTTTCTTT. Encoded protein: CASIETGVNTEAFF.

This clonotype was observed a few times. J is TRBJ2-3 and V is TRBV4-3; TRBD2 matches 12 bases. V was clipped by 3 bases and J by 2 bases; unmatched bases: 9. This CDR3 contains 18 residues. The germline V gene has CDR1 LGHNA and CDR2 YSLEER. CDR3 in DNA: TGCGCCAGCAGCCATGATGAAGGACTAGCGGGATCCACAGATACGCAGTATTTT. As protein: CASSHDEGLAGSTDTQYF.

V usage is TRBV20-1 and J usage is TRBJ2-3; TRBD1 might be the D (5 bases). The V and J ends lost 5 bases and 6 bases respectively, with 21 bases between them. The length of the CDR3 is 15 residues. Per the germline V gene, CDR1 is DFQATT and CDR2 is SNEGSKA (reference sequence). In DNA form, the CDR3 reads TGCAGTGCTCCCGCCGACAAGGAAGGGGTGGATACGCAGTATTTT. This gives the protein CSAPADKEGVDTQYF.

This rearrangement joins TRBV12-3 or TRBV12-4 to TRBJ2-5, with D perhaps being TRBD1 or TRBD2 (5 bases each). Trimming removed 5 bases at V and 3 bases at J, with 10 bases between. The CDR3 consists of 13 residues. The CDR3 loop reads CASSSRGKETQYF. DNA for the CDR3: TGTGCCAGCAGTAGCCGGGGCAAAGAGACCCAGTACTTC.

This clonotype has a handful of counts. The chain employs TRBV11-2 and TRBJ1-3; D is unclear. CDR3 length: 14 residues. Germline V gene data show CDR1 as SGHAT and CDR2 as FQNNGV. Trimming took off 0 bases at V and 2 bases at J, with 5 bases between the two ends. The CDR3 DNA reads TGTGCCAGCAGCTTAGAGAGGACTGGAAACACCATATATTTT. The encoded protein is CASSLERTGNTIYF.

This clonotype has only a few counts. The chain has TRBV29-1 and TRBJ2-7, with 8 bases aligning to TRBD1. There are 15 residues in the CDR3. Germline-derived CDR1 and CDR2 are SQVTM and ANQGSEA. Losses at the gene ends were 3 bases for V and 3 bases for J; bases not matched to a gene: 10. In DNA form, the CDR3 reads TGCAGCGTTGAGTACAAGGGGACAGGCGACTACGAGCAGTACTTC. Its protein is CSVEYKGTGDYEQYF.